This T cell receptor (beta chain) originates from a study of CD8 T cells in ankylosing spondylitis. Study-wide points: Significant enrichment of disease-linked clones was reported in matched ankylosing spondylitis synovial fluid. A motif of under 10 highly homologous TCR beta variants was seen as apparently characteristic of ankylosing spondylitis blood. Clones linked to disease, bearing a CD8+ phenotype, were relatively rare in peripheral blood.

This clonotype was observed a handful of times. No antigen is known for it. The CDR3 is 17 amino acids. Looked up from germline, CDR1 is MDHEN and CDR2 is SYDVKM. Trimming removed 3 bases from V and 0 bases from J; junction bases left unmatched: 6. TCRdb re-derived calls from the 5' RACE reads in MiXCR, one entry per CDR3 protein. The table records around 150,000 distinct CDR3 sequences, under 45% of them present only once. The chain joins TRBV28 to TRBJ2-1, with TRBD2 identical over 9 bases. The clonotype was recovered from a male donor with ankylosing spondylitis. The sample was synovial fluid, either unsorted or a sorted T cell fraction (not recorded which). The CDR3 protein is CASSFWVSGSSYNEQFF. The CDR3 nucleotides are TGTGCCAGCAGTTTCTGGGTTAGCGGGAGCTCCTACAATGAGCAGTTCTTC.